This T cell receptor beta chain came from a study of cytomegalovirus exposure and HLA in healthy donors. Amplification used 60 Vbeta primers and 13 Jbeta primers. Only in-frame clones appear in the TCRdb table, and some are missing; sequencing was by immunoSEQ multiplex PCR. The sample contains over 250,000 clones, about 66% of which appear only once. General study findings and limits: For TCR beta chains, V- and J-gene trimming was later linked to a missense DCLRE1C variant. When analyzed later, the rates of TCR association showed variation by HLA locus, with DRB1 the most and HLA-C the fewest. Both high specificity and high sensitivity reportedly marked the classifier's diagnosis of cytomegalovirus status. Most CMV-associated TCR beta chains appeared HLA-restricted in a later analysis.

Trimming left V 1 base short and J 0 bases short, with 6 bases between. The CDR3 is 15 residues long. The germline CDR1 and CDR2 sequences are KGHSH and LQKENI. This clone was detected once. Its cognate antigen is unknown. The source material was PBMCs. The receptor's source is a female donor in good health and CMV-seronegative. The rearrangement joins TRBV18 to TRBJ1-4; D uncertain. The CDR3 DNA is TGTGCCAGCTCACCACTTTCCGCAACTAATGAAAAACTGTTTTTT. Protein product: CASSPLSATNEKLFF.